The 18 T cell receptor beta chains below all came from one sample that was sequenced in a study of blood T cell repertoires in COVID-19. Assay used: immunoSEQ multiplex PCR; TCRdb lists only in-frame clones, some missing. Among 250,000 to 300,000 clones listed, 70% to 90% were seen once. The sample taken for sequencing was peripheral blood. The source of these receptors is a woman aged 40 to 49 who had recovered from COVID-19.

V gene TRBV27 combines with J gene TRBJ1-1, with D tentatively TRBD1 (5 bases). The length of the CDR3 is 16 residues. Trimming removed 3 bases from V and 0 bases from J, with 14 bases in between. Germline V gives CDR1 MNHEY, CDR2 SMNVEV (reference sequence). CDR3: CASSLAGHSMNTEAFF. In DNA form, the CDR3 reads TGTGCCAGCAGTTTGGCCGGACACTCTATGAACACTGAAGCTTTCTTT.

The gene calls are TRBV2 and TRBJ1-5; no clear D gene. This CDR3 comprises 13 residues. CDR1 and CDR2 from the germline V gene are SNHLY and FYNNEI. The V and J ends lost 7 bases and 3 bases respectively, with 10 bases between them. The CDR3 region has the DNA TGTGCCAGCACCCCTTCCCCCAATCAGCCCCAGCATTTT. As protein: CASTPSPNQPQHF.

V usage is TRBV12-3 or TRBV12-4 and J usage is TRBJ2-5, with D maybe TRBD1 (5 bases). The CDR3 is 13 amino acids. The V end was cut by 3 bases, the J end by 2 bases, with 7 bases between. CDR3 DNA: TGTGCCAGCAGTTTGGGGCTACAAGAGACCCAGTACTTC. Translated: CASSLGLQETQYF.

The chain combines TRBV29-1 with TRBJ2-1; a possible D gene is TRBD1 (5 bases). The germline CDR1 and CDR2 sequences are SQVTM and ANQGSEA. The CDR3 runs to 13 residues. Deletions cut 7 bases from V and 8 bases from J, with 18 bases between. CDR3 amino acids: CSGGGALGHEQFF. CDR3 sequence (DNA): TGCAGCGGGGGTGGGGCCCTGGGGCATGAGCAGTTCTTC.

The DNA for the CDR3 is TGTGCCAGCACCCCTCTTGGGGAGGGCGGAGGCTACACCTTC. Protein product: CASTPLGEGGGYTF. The chain employs TRBV3-1 (or the pseudogene TRBV3-2) and TRBJ1-2; D unresolved. With 7 bases removed from V and 8 bases from J, the gap between germline ends came to 20 bases. The CDR3 length is 14 residues. Germline V CDR1 and CDR2: LGHDT, YNNKEL (reference sequence).

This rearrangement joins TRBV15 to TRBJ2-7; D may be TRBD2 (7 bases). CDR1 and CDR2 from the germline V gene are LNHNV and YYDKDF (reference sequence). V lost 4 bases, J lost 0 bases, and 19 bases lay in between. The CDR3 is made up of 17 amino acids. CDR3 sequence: CATSTDSVAGASYEQYF. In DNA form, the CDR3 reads TGTGCCACCAGCACTGATTCCGTCGCGGGGGCCTCCTACGAGCAGTACTTC.

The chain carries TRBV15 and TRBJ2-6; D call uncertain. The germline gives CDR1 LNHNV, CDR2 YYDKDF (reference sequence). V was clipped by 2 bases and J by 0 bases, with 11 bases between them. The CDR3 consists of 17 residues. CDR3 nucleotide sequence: TGTGCCACCAGCAGAACGGTCCATAGCTCTGGGGCCAACGTCCTGACTTTC. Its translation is CATSRTVHSSGANVLTF.

The CDR3 region is CASSPWGQGTLEQYF. The CDR3 region has the DNA TGTGCCAGCAGCCCTTGGGGACAGGGAACGCTCGAGCAGTACTTC. The chain carries TRBV28 and TRBJ2-7, with TRBD1 identical over 9 bases. CDR1 and CDR2 from the germline V gene are MDHEN and SYDVKM. The CDR3 is made up of 15 amino acids. V lost 6 bases to trimming and J lost 6 bases; unmatched junction nucleotides: 12.

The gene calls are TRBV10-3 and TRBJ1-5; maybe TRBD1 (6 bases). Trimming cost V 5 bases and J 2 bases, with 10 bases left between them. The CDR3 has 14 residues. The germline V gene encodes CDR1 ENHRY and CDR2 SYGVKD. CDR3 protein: CAISRQAGNQPQHF. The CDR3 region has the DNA TGTGCCATCAGTAGACAGGCAGGCAATCAGCCCCAGCATTTT.

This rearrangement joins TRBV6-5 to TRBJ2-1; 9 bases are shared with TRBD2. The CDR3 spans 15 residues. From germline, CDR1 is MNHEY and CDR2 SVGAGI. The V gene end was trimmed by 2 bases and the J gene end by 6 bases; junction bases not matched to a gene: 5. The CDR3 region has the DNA TGTGCCAGCAGTTACGGCGGACTAGCGAGCAATGAGCAGTTCTTC. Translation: CASSYGGLASNEQFF.

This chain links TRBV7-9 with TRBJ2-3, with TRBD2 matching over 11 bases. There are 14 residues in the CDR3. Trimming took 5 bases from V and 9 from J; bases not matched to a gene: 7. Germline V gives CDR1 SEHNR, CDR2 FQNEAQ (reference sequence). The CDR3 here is CASSPMTSGTTQYF. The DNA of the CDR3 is TGTGCCAGCAGCCCCATGACTAGCGGGACGACGCAGTATTTT.

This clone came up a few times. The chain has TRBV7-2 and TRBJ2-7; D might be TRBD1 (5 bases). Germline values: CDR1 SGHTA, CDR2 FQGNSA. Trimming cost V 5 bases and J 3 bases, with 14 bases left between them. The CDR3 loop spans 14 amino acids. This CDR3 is CASSTAAGRYEQYF. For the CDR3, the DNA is TGTGCCAGCAGCACCGCGGCAGGGCGCTACGAGCAGTACTTC.

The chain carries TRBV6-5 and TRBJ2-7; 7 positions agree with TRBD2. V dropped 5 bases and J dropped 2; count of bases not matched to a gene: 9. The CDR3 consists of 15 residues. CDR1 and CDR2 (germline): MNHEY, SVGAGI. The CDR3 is CASSPPAGSPYEQYF. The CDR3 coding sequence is TGTGCCAGCAGTCCGCCAGCGGGGTCCCCCTACGAGCAGTACTTC.

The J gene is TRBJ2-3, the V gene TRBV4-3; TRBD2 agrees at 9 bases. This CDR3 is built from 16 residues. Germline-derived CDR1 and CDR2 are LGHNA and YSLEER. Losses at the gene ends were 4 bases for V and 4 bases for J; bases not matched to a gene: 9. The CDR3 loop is CASSPVAGVGPDTQYF. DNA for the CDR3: TGCGCCAGCAGCCCAGTAGCGGGAGTGGGCCCAGATACGCAGTATTTT.

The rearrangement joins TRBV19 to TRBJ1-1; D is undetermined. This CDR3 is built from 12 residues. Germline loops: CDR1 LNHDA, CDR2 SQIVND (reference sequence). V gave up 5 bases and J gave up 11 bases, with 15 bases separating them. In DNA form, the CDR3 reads TGTGCCAGTAGTCCCCCTGGCCCTTTCGCTTTCTTT. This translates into CASSPPGPFAFF.

Here the CDR3 reads CASSPTEILRGELFF. CDR3 DNA: TGTGCCAGCAGCCCGACAGAGATACTCAGGGGGGAGCTGTTTTTT. The V and J genes are TRBV11-2 and TRBJ2-2; tentative D call: TRBD1 (5 bases). Trimming stripped 5 bases from V and 8 bases from J, with 18 bases between. This CDR3 comprises 15 residues. Germline CDR1 reads SGHAT; CDR2 reads FQNNGV. Together with reference TRBV11-2 and TRBJ2-2, the CDR3 gives the full variable domain: EAGVAQSPRYKIIEKRQSVAFWCNPISGHATLYWYQQILGQGPKLLIQFQNNGVVDDSQLPKDRFSAERLKGVDSTLKIQPAKLEDSAVYLCASSPTEILRGELFFGEGSRLTVL.

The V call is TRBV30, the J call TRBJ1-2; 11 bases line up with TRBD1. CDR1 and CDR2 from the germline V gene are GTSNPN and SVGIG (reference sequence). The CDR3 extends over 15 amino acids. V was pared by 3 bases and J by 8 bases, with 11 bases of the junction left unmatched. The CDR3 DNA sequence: TGTGCCTGGAGCTCTGGACAGGGGGCGCTCCGGGGCTACACCTTC. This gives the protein CAWSSGQGALRGYTF.

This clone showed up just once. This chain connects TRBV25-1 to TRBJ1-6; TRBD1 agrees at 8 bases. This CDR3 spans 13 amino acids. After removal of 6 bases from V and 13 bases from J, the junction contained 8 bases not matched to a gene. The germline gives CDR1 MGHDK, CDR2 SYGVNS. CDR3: CASRQGVGGPLHF. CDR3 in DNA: TGTGCCAGCAGACAGGGGGTAGGGGGGCCCCTCCACTTT.